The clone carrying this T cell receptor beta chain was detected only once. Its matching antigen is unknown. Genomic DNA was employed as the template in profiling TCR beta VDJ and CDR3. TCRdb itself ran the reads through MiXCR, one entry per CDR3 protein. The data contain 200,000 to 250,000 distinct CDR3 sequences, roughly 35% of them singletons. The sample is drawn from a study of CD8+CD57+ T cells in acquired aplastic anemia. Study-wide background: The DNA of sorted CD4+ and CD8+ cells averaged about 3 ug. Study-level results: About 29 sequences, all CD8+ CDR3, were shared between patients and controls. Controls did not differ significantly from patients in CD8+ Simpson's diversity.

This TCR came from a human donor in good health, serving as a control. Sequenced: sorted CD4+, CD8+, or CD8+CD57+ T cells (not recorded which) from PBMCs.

In DNA, the CDR3 is TGTGCCAGCAGTTACAGGTTTCTTATTCGCACTGAAGCTTTCTTT. Translated: CASSYRFLIRTEAFF. This chain links TRBV6-5 with TRBJ1-1; no clear D gene. V dropped 2 bases and J dropped 4 bases, with 14 bases sitting between them. The CDR3 is 15 amino acids. The germline V gene encodes CDR1 MNHEY and CDR2 SVGAGI.